Following are 7 T cell receptor beta chains from one sample sequenced in a study of T cell responses to AZD1222 COVID-19 vaccine. Profiling relied on immunoSEQ multiplex PCR, and the TCRdb table lists in-frame clones only, not all of them. The sample yields around 130,000 clones, 80% to 95% seen once. Sequences were derived from peripheral blood, sampled 28 days after the second AZD1222 dose. These receptors were taken from an adult who received the AZD1222 COVID-19 vaccine.

The gene calls are TRBV18 and TRBJ2-5; D remains ambiguous. Trimming stripped 5 bases from V and 2 bases from J, with 15 bases between. The CDR3 extends over 15 amino acids. The germline V gene encodes CDR1 KGHSH and CDR2 LQKENI. The DNA of the CDR3 is TGTGCCAGCTCAAATCAGGACCTTCTACAAGAGACCCAGTACTTC. This sequence encodes CASSNQDLLQETQYF.

In its sample, this clone was seen once. The chain recombines TRBV11-2 with TRBJ2-3; the match to TRBD2 covers 11 bases. This CDR3 has 16 residues. Germline V CDR1 and CDR2: SGHAT, FQNNGV. V lost 5 bases and J lost 4; bases outside the gene matches: 8. The CDR3 is CASSQRTSGRSDTQYF. As DNA, the CDR3 is TGTGCCAGCAGCCAAAGAACTAGCGGGAGATCAGATACGCAGTATTTT.

The chain employs TRBV11-1 and TRBJ2-7; D is undetermined. Germline CDR1 SGHAT, CDR2 FQDESV (reference sequence). This CDR3 has 14 amino acids. Trimming shortened V by 4 bases and J by 2 bases, and 12 bases separated the two germline ends. CDR3 DNA sequence: TGTGCCAGCAGCTCCCACGGACCTACCTACGAGCAGTACTTC. Protein sequence: CASSSHGPTYEQYF.

The gene calls are TRBV5-4 and TRBJ2-2; D is uncertain. CDR1 and CDR2 (germline): SGHNT, YYREEE (reference sequence). The length of the CDR3 is 14 residues. V lost 0 bases and J lost 3, with 6 bases in between. CDR3 DNA sequence: TGTGCCAGCAGCTTGGATTGGGACACCGGGGAGCTGTTTTTT. Translating gives CASSLDWDTGELFF.

This chain connects TRBV2 to TRBJ1-1; TRBD1 agrees at 7 bases. Germline-derived CDR1 and CDR2 are SNHLY and FYNNEI. V was clipped by 6 bases and J by 5 bases; unmatched bases: 9. This CDR3 region has 14 residues. For the CDR3, the DNA is TGTGCCAGCAGGTTACAGGGGATGGGGACTGAAGCTTTCTTT. Its protein product is CASRLQGMGTEAFF.

This sequence joins TRBV5-1 and TRBJ2-5; D is unresolved. The CDR3 sequence is 11 residues long. CDR1 is SGHRS and CDR2 is YFSETQ in the germline V gene. V was trimmed by 2 bases and J by 5 bases, leaving 4 bases between them. The DNA of the CDR3 is TGCGCCAGCAGCTTCGGGGAGACCCAGTACTTC. Encoded protein: CASSFGETQYF.

The rearrangement joins TRBV14 to TRBJ2-1, with 10 nucleotides matching TRBD2. This CDR3 is built from 14 residues. CDR1 is SGHDN and CDR2 is FVKESK in the germline V gene. The V segment lost 5 bases and the J segment 8 bases; nucleotides outside the gene matches: 6. CDR3: CASSSSGSIDEQFF. The CDR3 coding sequence is TGTGCCAGCAGCTCTAGCGGGAGTATCGATGAGCAGTTCTTC. The complete variable domain, with remaining parts taken from reference TRBV14 and TRBJ2-1, reads EAGVTQFPSHSVIEKGQTVTLRCDPISGHDNLYWYRRVMGKEIKFLLHFVKESKQDESGMPNNRFLAERTGGTYSTLKVQPAELEDSGVYFCASSSSGSIDEQFFGPGTRLTVL.